This T cell receptor beta chain was observed in a study of blood T cell repertoires in COVID-19. Turning to the study itself: From the United States, Italy and Spain came samples of acute and convalescent COVID-19. T cells, B-cell-depleted T cells, or PBMCs supplied cDNA or gDNA.

This CDR3 is 18 amino acids long. V gave up 2 bases and J gave up 0 bases; unmatched junction bases: 8. Germline CDR1 and CDR2: MDHEN and SYDVKM. Original handling: Amplification of reference gene primers was used by the study to estimate nucleated cell counts. Assay: immunoSEQ multiplex PCR; the TCRdb copy retains only in-frame clones and omits some. V, J and clone size were drawn from that table, and D and trimming were deduced from the DNA. Of tens of thousands of clones in the sample, 85% to 90% were seen once. This chain joins TRBV28 and TRBJ2-7, with 12 bases matching TRBD2. Sequences were obtained from peripheral blood. This receptor was taken from a woman aged 60-75 years with COVID-19, enrolled during active disease. Here the CDR3 DNA reads TGTGCCAGCAGTTTAACTAGCGGGAGGATTGGAGACTCCTACGAGCAGTACTTC. It yields the protein CASSLTSGRIGDSYEQYF.